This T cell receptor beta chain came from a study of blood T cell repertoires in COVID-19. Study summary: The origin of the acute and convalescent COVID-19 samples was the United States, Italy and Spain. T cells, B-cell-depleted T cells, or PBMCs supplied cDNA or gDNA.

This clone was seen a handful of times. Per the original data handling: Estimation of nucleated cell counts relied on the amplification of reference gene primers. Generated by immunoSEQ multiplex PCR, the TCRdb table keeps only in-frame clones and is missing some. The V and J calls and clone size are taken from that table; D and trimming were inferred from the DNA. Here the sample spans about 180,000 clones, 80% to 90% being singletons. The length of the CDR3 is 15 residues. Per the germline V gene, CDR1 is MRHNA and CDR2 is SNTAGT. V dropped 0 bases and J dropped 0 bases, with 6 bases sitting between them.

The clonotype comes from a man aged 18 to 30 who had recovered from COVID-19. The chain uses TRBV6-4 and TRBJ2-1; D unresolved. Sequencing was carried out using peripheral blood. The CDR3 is CASSDSLGSYNEQFF. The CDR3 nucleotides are TGTGCCAGCAGTGACTCGCTAGGCTCCTACAATGAGCAGTTCTTC.